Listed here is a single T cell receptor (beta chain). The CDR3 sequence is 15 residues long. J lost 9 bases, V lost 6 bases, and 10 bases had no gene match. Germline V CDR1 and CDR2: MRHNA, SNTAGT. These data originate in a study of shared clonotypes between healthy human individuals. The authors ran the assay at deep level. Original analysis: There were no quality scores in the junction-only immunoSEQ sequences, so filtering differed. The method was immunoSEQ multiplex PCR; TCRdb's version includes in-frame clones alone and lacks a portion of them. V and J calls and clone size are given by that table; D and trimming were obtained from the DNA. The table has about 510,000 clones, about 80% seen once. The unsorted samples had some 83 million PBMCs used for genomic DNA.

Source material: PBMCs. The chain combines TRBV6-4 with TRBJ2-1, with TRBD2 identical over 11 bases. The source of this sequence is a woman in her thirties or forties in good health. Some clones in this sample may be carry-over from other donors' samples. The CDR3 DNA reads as TGTGCCAGCAGCCCACTAGCGGGAGAGTGGGGTGAGCAGTTCTTC. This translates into CASSPLAGEWGEQFF.